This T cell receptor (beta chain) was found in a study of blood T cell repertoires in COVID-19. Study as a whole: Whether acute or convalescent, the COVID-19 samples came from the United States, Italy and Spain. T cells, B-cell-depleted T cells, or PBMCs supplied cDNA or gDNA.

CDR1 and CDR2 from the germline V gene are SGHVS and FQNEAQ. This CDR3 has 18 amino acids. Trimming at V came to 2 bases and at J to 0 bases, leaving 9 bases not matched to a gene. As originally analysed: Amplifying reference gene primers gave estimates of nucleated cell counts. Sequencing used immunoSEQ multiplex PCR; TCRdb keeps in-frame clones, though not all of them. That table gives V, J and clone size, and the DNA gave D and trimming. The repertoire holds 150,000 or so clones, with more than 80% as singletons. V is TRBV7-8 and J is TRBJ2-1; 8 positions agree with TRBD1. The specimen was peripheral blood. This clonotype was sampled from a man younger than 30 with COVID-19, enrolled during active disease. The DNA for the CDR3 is TGTGCCAGCAGCTTAAGTTACAGGGGGAAGAGCTCCTACAATGAGCAGTTCTTC. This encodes CASSLSYRGKSSYNEQFF.